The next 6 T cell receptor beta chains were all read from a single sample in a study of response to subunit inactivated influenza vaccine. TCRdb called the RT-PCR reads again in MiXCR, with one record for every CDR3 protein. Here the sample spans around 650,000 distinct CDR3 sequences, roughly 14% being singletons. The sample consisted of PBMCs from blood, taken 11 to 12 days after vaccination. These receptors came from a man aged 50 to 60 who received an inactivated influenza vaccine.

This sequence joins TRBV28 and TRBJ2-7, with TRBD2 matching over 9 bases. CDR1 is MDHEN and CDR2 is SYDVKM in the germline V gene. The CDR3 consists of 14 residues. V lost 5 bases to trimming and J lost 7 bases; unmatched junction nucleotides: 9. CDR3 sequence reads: CASSDPGLAGEQYF. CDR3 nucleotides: TGTGCCAGCAGTGACCCGGGACTAGCTGGGGAGCAGTACTTC.

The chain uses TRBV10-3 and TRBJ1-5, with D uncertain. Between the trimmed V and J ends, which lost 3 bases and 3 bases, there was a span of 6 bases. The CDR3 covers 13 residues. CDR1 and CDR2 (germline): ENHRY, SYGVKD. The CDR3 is CAISDSFNQPQHF. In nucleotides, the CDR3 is TGTGCCATCAGTGACAGTTTCAATCAGCCCCAGCATTTT.

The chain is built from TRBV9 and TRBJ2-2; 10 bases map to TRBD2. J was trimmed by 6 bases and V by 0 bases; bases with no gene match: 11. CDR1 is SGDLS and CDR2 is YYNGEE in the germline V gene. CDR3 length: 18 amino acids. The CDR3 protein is CASSVGSPASGSPGELFF. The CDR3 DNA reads TGTGCCAGCAGCGTAGGTTCCCCGGCTAGCGGGAGTCCCGGGGAGCTGTTTTTT.

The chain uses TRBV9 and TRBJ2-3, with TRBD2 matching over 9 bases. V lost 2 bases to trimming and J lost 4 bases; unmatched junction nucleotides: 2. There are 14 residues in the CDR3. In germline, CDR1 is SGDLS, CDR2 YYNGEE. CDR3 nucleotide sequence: TGTGCCAGCAGCGTTGCGGGAGGGGCAGATACGCAGTATTTT. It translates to CASSVAGGADTQYF.

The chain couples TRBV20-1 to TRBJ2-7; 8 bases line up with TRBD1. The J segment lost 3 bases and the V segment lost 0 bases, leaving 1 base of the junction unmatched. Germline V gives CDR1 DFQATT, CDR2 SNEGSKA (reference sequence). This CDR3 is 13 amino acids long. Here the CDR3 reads CSAREQGDYEQYF. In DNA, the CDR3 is TGCAGTGCTAGAGAACAGGGGGACTACGAGCAGTACTTC.

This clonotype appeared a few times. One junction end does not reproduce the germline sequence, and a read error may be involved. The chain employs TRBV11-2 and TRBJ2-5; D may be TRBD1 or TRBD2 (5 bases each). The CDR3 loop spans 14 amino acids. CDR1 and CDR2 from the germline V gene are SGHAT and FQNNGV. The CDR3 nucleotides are TGTGCCAGCAGAACTCCGGGACGCCCCGGAGTGAGGATCTTC. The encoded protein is CASRTPGRPGVRIF.